This entry is about one T cell receptor (beta chain). The data derive from a study of blood T cell repertoires in COVID-19. For the study at large: Spain, Italy and the United States supplied samples that represented acute and convalescent COVID-19.

V lost 3 bases to trimming and J lost 10 bases; unmatched junction nucleotides: 15. Per the germline V gene, CDR1 is LNHDA and CDR2 is SQIVND (reference sequence). The CDR3 covers 16 residues. Some clones are missing from TCRdb's copy, which holds only in-frame ones; the method was immunoSEQ multiplex PCR. The sample contains under 150,000 clones, 85% of which appear only once. Material: peripheral blood. The chain uses TRBV19 and TRBJ1-5; TRBD1 agrees at 7 bases. The clonotype comes from a human donor in a cohort sampled during active COVID-19. This chain's CDR3 is CASSMDAQGGVRPQHF. The DNA of the CDR3 is TGTGCCAGTAGTATGGACGCCCAGGGGGGTGTGCGACCCCAGCATTTT.